This T cell receptor (beta chain) stems from a study of blood T cell repertoires in COVID-19. In the original workflow: Using reference gene primer amplification, nucleated cell counts were estimated. The table came from immunoSEQ multiplex PCR; TCRdb's copy has only in-frame clones and leaves some out. V and J calls and clone size are given by that table; D and trimming were obtained from the DNA. Of about 80,000 clones in the sample, 85% were seen once. Patients in Seattle were enrolled during active infection, then followed longitudinally. Per germline, CDR1 MGHRA and CDR2 YSYEKL. V gave up 4 bases and J gave up 2 bases, with 12 bases separating them. This CDR3 contains 15 residues.

The sample was peripheral blood. The rearrangement uses TRBV4-1 and TRBJ1-5; a possible D gene is TRBD1 (6 bases). The TCR originated in a man aged 50 to 60 with COVID-19, enrolled during active disease. The chain's CDR3 is CASSPQGSGNQPQHF. CDR3 sequence (DNA): TGCGCCAGCAGCCCCCAGGGGTCGGGCAATCAGCCCCAGCATTTT.